The text below deals with one T cell receptor beta chain. Its antigen remains unknown. The germline CDR1 and CDR2 sequences are SGHVS and FQNEAQ. With 5 bases removed from V and 4 bases from J, the gap between germline ends came to 14 bases. The CDR3 runs to 15 residues. The data were taken from a study of cytomegalovirus exposure and HLA in healthy donors. Study at large: Most genotyped donors, 81% of roughly 400, had Caucasian-associated genetic ancestry.

The primer mix had 60 Vbeta and 13 Jbeta primers. Clones were read by immunoSEQ multiplex PCR, and TCRdb kept only the in-frame ones, dropping some. The data contain roughly 120,000 clones, more than 75% of them seen just once; the ten biggest clones take up about 13%. General study points: When the data were analyzed later, several of the most significant clusters appeared to be linked to common viral pathogens. V- and J-gene trimming of TCR beta was linked (in a later analysis) to a missense DCLRE1C variant. An analysis done earlier found most TCR beta V segments productive about 87% or about 30% of the time.

Sequenced: PBMCs. This chain uses TRBV7-8 with TRBJ1-4, with a tentative D call TRBD1 (6 bases). This receptor was identified in an older woman in good health and CMV-seropositive. The CDR3 protein is CASSPPRGGNEKLFF. CDR3 bases: TGTGCCAGCAGCCCCCCTAGGGGGGGTAATGAAAAACTGTTTTTT.